A selection of T cell receptor beta chains follows, all from one sample in a study of blood T cell repertoires in COVID-19. The data were produced by immunoSEQ multiplex PCR, yet TCRdb's version contains in-frame clones alone and is incomplete. The table has 150,000 or so clones, about 83% seen once. Sequencing input: PBMCs or T cells enriched from blood (not recorded which). Receptors were obtained from a woman aged 50 to 60 who had been exposed to COVID-19. CDR3s include the opening cysteine and the closing phenylalanine or tryptophan. The order of the fields is V gene, clone size, J gene, D gene, CDR3 protein, CDR3 DNA. D genes are given only for firm matches. Only some rows state a clone size, as once, few, many or a class for expanded clones.

V: TRBV13; size: -; J: TRBJ1-5; D: TRBD1; CDR3: CASSLGSGQGNQPQHF; DNA: TGTGCCAGCAGCTTAGGCTCCGGACAGGGCAATCAGCCCCAGCATTTT
V: TRBV7-9; size: -; J: TRBJ1-1; D: -; CDR3: CASSASTEAFF; DNA: TGTGCCAGCAGCGCTAGCACTGAAGCTTTCTTT
V: TRBV4-2; size: -; J: TRBJ1-1; D: -; CDR3: CASSQPLQGPEAFF; DNA: TGTGCCAGCAGCCAACCCCTACAGGGACCTGAAGCTTTCTTT
V: TRBV10-3; size: -; J: TRBJ1-6; D: TRBD1; CDR3: CAISEKTGGSGNSPLHF; DNA: TGTGCCATCAGTGAGAAGACAGGGGGCTCGGGGAATTCACCCCTCCACTTT
V: TRBV5-8; size: -; J: TRBJ2-1; D: -; CDR3: CASSFQAGDEQFF; DNA: TGTGCCAGCAGCTTTCAGGCAGGGGATGAGCAGTTCTTC
V: TRBV5-8; size: -; J: TRBJ2-3; D: TRBD1; CDR3: CASSPTGTLTDTQYF; DNA: TGTGCCAGCAGCCCGACAGGGACCCTCACAGATACGCAGTATTTT
V: TRBV6-1; size: -; J: TRBJ1-5; D: TRBD1; CDR3: CASSGVRTGGNQPQHF; DNA: TGTGCCAGCAGTGGAGTTCGGACAGGGGGCAATCAGCCCCAGCATTTT
V: TRBV5-1; size: -; J: TRBJ2-2; D: TRBD1; CDR3: CASSPRDRGVSGELFF; DNA: TGCGCCAGCAGCCCACGGGACAGGGGAGTCTCCGGGGAGCTGTTTTTT
V: TRBV27; size: -; J: TRBJ2-1; D: TRBD2; CDR3: CASSPIAGVREQFF; DNA: TGTGCCAGCAGTCCCATAGCGGGGGTAAGAGAGCAGTTCTTC
V: TRBV5-6; size: -; J: TRBJ2-7; D: TRBD1; CDR3: CASSPSGTGVHEQYF; DNA: TGTGCCAGCAGCCCATCCGGGACAGGGGTCCACGAGCAGTACTTC
V: TRBV6-2/TRBV6-3; size: -; J: TRBJ2-6; D: -; CDR3: CASSLRGTGANVLTF; DNA: TGTGCCAGCAGTCTGAGGGGGACTGGGGCCAACGTCCTGACTTTC
V: TRBV27; size: -; J: TRBJ2-2; D: TRBD2; CDR3: CASSLTQLAGGLTGELFF; DNA: TGTGCCAGCAGTTTAACTCAACTAGCGGGGGGTCTAACCGGGGAGCTGTTTTTT
V: TRBV2; size: -; J: TRBJ2-5; D: TRBD2; CDR3: CASTPDAGVRQETQYF; DNA: TGTGCCAGCACCCCGGACGCGGGGGTTAGACAAGAGACCCAGTACTTC
V: TRBV10-2; size: -; J: TRBJ2-2; D: TRBD1; CDR3: CASRGLGGTGNTGELFF; DNA: TGCGCCAGCAGGGGTCTTGGCGGGACAGGGAACACCGGGGAGCTGTTTTTT
V: TRBV5-1; size: -; J: TRBJ1-1; D: -; CDR3: CASSLESLGNTEAFF; DNA: TGCGCCAGCAGCTTGGAGAGTCTAGGGAACACTGAAGCTTTCTTT
V: TRBV29-1; size: -; J: TRBJ2-5; D: TRBD1; CDR3: CSVVIGTGRRQETQYF; DNA: TGCAGCGTTGTGATTGGGACAGGGCGGCGGCAAGAGACCCAGTACTTC
V: TRBV4-3; size: -; J: TRBJ1-4; D: TRBD1; CDR3: CASSQGDRGGQKLFF; DNA: TGCGCCAGCAGCCAAGGGGACAGGGGCGGTCAAAAACTGTTTTTT
V: TRBV18; size: -; J: TRBJ1-5; D: -; CDR3: CASSPTTRGSNQPQHF; DNA: TGTGCCAGCTCACCCACAACCCGGGGTAGCAATCAGCCCCAGCATTTT
V: TRBV7-9; size: few; J: TRBJ2-1; D: TRBD2; CDR3: CASSMRLAGPNEQFF; DNA: TGTGCCAGCAGCATGCGACTAGCGGGGCCCAATGAGCAGTTCTTC
V: TRBV7-6; size: -; J: TRBJ2-5; D: TRBD2; CDR3: CASSLAEDSPGTSGQEAQYF; DNA: TGTGCCAGCAGCTTAGCCGAGGACTCCCCCGGGACTAGCGGCCAAGAGGCCCAGTACTTC
V: TRBV27; size: -; J: TRBJ1-2; D: TRBD1; CDR3: CASMGQAYGYTF; DNA: TGTGCCAGCATGGGACAGGCCTATGGCTACACCTTC
V: TRBV3-1/TRBV3-2; size: -; J: TRBJ1-6; D: -; CDR3: CASSQEQSGMLNSPLHF; DNA: TGTGCCAGCAGCCAAGAACAGTCAGGGATGTTGAATTCACCCCTCCACTTT
V: TRBV5-5; size: -; J: TRBJ1-3; D: TRBD1; CDR3: CASSSDRGSGNTIYF; DNA: TGTGCCAGCAGCTCGGACAGGGGCTCTGGAAACACCATATATTTT
V: TRBV15; size: -; J: TRBJ2-1; D: TRBD1; CDR3: CATKGISGTVARIEQFF; DNA: TGTGCCACCAAAGGGATATCCGGGACAGTCGCCCGGATTGAGCAGTTCTTC
V: TRBV6-2/TRBV6-3; size: -; J: TRBJ1-6; D: -; CDR3: CASSWLVSPLHF; DNA: TGTGCCAGCAGTTGGCTGGTCTCACCCCTCCACTTT
V: TRBV7-9; size: -; J: TRBJ1-5; D: TRBD1; CDR3: CASSSGQGVAGAQHF; DNA: TGTGCCAGCAGCTCCGGACAGGGGGTCGCTGGGGCCCAGCATTTT
V: TRBV19; size: -; J: TRBJ2-1; D: TRBD1; CDR3: CASRPGQIHNEQFF; DNA: TGTGCCAGTAGGCCGGGACAGATCCATAATGAGCAGTTCTTC
V: TRBV25-1; size: -; J: TRBJ2-2; D: TRBD2; CDR3: CASRARLAGGVDTGELFF; DNA: TGTGCCAGCAGGGCACGACTAGCGGGAGGGGTGGACACCGGGGAGCTGTTTTTT
V: TRBV7-2; size: -; J: TRBJ2-7; D: TRBD2; CDR3: CASSPYSSGGESEQYF; DNA: TGTGCCAGCAGCCCATACTCTAGCGGGGGGGAGAGCGAGCAGTACTTC
V: TRBV10-3; size: -; J: TRBJ2-2; D: TRBD1; CDR3: CAIRGTALNTGELFF; DNA: TGTGCCATCAGAGGGACAGCTCTGAACACCGGGGAGCTGTTTTTT
V: TRBV5-1; size: once; J: TRBJ2-3; D: -; CDR3: CASRRTGGSSTDTQYF; DNA: TGCGCCAGCAGGAGGACAGGAGGGTCTAGCACAGATACGCAGTATTTT
V: TRBV29-1; size: once; J: TRBJ2-6; D: -; CDR3: CSVDGPGVPGANVLTF; DNA: TGCAGCGTTGATGGACCGGGGGTCCCCGGGGCCAACGTCCTGACTTTC
V: TRBV23-1; size: -; J: TRBJ1-5; D: TRBD1; CDR3: CASRGQICKSNQPQHF; DNA: TGCGCCAGCCGGGGACAGATTTGTAAAAGCAATCAGCCCCAGCATTTT
V: TRBV7-2; size: -; J: TRBJ2-7; D: -; CDR3: CASSSRGYEQYF; DNA: TGTGCCAGCAGCTCCAGGGGATACGAGCAGTACTTC
V: TRBV11-3; size: -; J: TRBJ2-2; D: TRBD2; CDR3: CASSRLAGGQTGELFF; DNA: TGTGCCAGCAGCAGACTAGCGGGGGGGCAAACCGGGGAGCTGTTTTTT
V: TRBV21-1; size: -; J: TRBJ1-1; D: -; CDR3: CASSNGIGRRGEAFF; DNA: TGTGCCAGCAGCAACGGTATAGGGAGGCGGGGTGAAGCTTTCTTT
V: TRBV12-3/TRBV12-4; size: -; J: TRBJ2-3; D: -; CDR3: CASRAASTDTQYF; DNA: TGTGCCAGCAGGGCTGCTAGCACAGATACGCAGTATTTT
V: TRBV19; size: -; J: TRBJ2-3; D: -; CDR3: CASNGLTTDTQYF; DNA: TGTGCAAGTAATGGACTAACCACAGATACGCAGTATTTT